The 17 T cell receptor beta chains given below trace back to one sample, sequenced in a study of early T cells in non-severe SARS-CoV-2 infection. MiXCR was run by TCRdb on the 5' RACE reads, yielding one entry per CDR3 protein. The profile shows about 56,000 distinct CDR3 sequences, approximately 10% of them singletons. Sequencing used whole blood. The source of these receptors is an adult who was a healthcare worker with PCR-confirmed SARS-CoV-2 infection or an uninfected control (not recorded which).

V gene TRBV7-2 combines with J gene TRBJ2-2; D uncertain. This CDR3 is 13 amino acids long. Per the germline V gene, CDR1 is SGHTA and CDR2 is FQGNSA. V lost 6 bases to trimming and J lost 6 bases, with 11 bases between them. As DNA, the CDR3 is TGTGCCAGCAGACCCTCGGGCCCCGGGGAGCTGTTTTTT. This codes for CASRPSGPGELFF.

This clonotype was seen a handful of times. The rearrangement links TRBV29-1 to TRBJ1-1; D unclear. V lost 3 bases to trimming and J lost 5 bases, with 7 bases between them. The CDR3 spans 11 residues. CDR1 and CDR2 (germline): SQVTM, ANQGSEA. The CDR3 is CSVDRRTEAFF. CDR3 coding DNA: TGCAGCGTTGATCGGAGGACTGAAGCTTTCTTT.

This clonotype was picked up a small number of times. The J gene is TRBJ1-5, the V gene TRBV18; D uncertain. Trimming shortened V by 5 bases and J by 6 bases, and 14 bases separated the two germline ends. The germline V gene has CDR1 KGHSH and CDR2 LQKENI. The length of the CDR3 is 14 residues. Here the CDR3 reads CASSSIPKTQPQHF. The CDR3 DNA sequence: TGTGCCAGCTCATCTATCCCCAAGACTCAGCCCCAGCATTTT.

This clonotype was picked up a small number of times. This chain uses TRBV5-1 with TRBJ2-7; 10 nucleotides line up with TRBD2. J gave up 2 bases and V 8 bases, and 10 bases lay outside the gene matches. Germline V CDR1 and CDR2: SGHRS, YFSETQ. The length of the CDR3 is 15 residues. The DNA for the CDR3 is TGCGCCAGTCGGACTTTAGCGGGAGGCCCCTACGAGCAGTACTTC. Encoded protein: CASRTLAGGPYEQYF.

This clonotype showed up just a few times. The genes are TRBV29-1 and TRBJ2-7; D might be TRBD1 (6 bases). The length of the CDR3 is 13 residues. The germline V and J ends were trimmed by 7 bases and 1 base, with 14 bases remaining between them. The germline V gene encodes CDR1 SQVTM and CDR2 ANQGSEA. The CDR3 nucleotides read TGCAGCGCGAACAGGGTCGGGTCCTACGAGCAGTACTTC. Its protein is CSANRVGSYEQYF.

The chain combines TRBV20-1 with TRBJ2-5; 9 nucleotides agree with TRBD2. Losses at the gene ends were 8 bases for V and 4 bases for J; bases not matched to a gene: 8. The CDR3 sequence is 13 residues long. CDR1 and CDR2 (germline): DFQATT, SNEGSKA (reference sequence). CDR3 sequence reads: CSTKLAGAETQYF. In nucleotides, the CDR3 is TGCAGTACAAAATTAGCGGGAGCAGAGACCCAGTACTTC.

The chain employs TRBV18 and TRBJ1-6; D gene ambiguous. CDR1 is KGHSH, CDR2 LQKENI, per germline. V lost 6 bases, J lost 10 bases, and 25 bases lay in between. The CDR3 has 17 residues. The CDR3 DNA is TGTGCCAGCTCGCTCTCTAGAATGGGCCCTACGGCGTCACCCCTCCACTTT. Translated: CASSLSRMGPTASPLHF.

V usage is TRBV3-1 and J usage is TRBJ2-3; D gene unclear. V lost 3 bases and J lost 6, with 13 bases in between. CDR3 length: 14 amino acids. Germline CDR1 and CDR2: LGHDT and YNNKEL (reference sequence). Here the CDR3 reads CASSQVDGYDTQYF. The CDR3 nucleotides read TGTGCCAGCAGCCAGGTAGACGGATACGATACGCAGTATTTT.

V usage is TRBV4-3 and J usage is TRBJ2-7; weak D call: TRBD2 (5 bases). This CDR3 is 14 amino acids long. V lost 4 bases and J 5 bases, leaving 15 bases between the germline ends. Germline V lookup: CDR1 LGHNA, CDR2 YSLEER. The CDR3 sequence is CASSRTTSINEQYF. CDR3 nucleotides: TGCGCCAGCAGCCGAACTACTAGTATCAACGAGCAGTACTTC.

This clonotype was observed a few times. J is TRBJ2-2 and V is TRBV11-3; TRBD1 matches at 8 bases. The junction had 6 bases not matched to a gene; V was cut back by 5 bases and J by 7 bases. Germline V gene lookup returns CDR1 SGHNT and CDR2 YENEEA. The CDR3 is 14 residues long. In DNA, the CDR3 is TGTGCCAGCAGCACCGGGACAGGTCACGGGGAGCTGTTTTTT. This translates into CASSTGTGHGELFF.

At least ten counts were recorded for this clonotype. This chain joins TRBV7-6 and TRBJ1-5; D remains unclear. The CDR3 has 15 amino acids. V was trimmed by 3 bases and J by 1 base, leaving 10 bases between them. CDR1 is SGHVS, CDR2 FNYEAQ, per germline. The CDR3 DNA follows: TGTGCCAGCAGCTTCGCCGGAGGAAGCAATCAGCCCCAGCATTTT. This sequence encodes CASSFAGGSNQPQHF.

This clonotype was found a few times. The chain couples TRBV29-1 to TRBJ2-7, with 9 bases identical to TRBD1. The V segment lost 6 bases and the J segment 2 bases; nucleotides outside the gene matches: 8. The CDR3 runs 14 residues. Looked up from germline, CDR1 is SQVTM and CDR2 is ANQGSEA. Here the CDR3 DNA reads TGCAGCGTCCGCCGGGACAGGGCGCCCTACGAGCAGTACTTC. Translated: CSVRRDRAPYEQYF.

The table lists this clonotype with a few counts. The chain employs TRBV29-1 and TRBJ1-2; D possibly corresponds to TRBD1 (5 bases). There are 10 residues in the CDR3. Germline-derived CDR1 and CDR2 are SQVTM and ANQGSEA. V gave up 5 bases and J gave up 6 bases, with 7 bases separating them. In nucleotides, the CDR3 is TGCAGCGTTTCAGGGAATGGCTACACCTTC. This encodes CSVSGNGYTF. The full variable domain, with the rest looked up from reference TRBV29-1 and TRBJ1-2, is SAVISQKPSRDICQRGTSLTIQCQVDSQVTMMFWYRQQPGQSLTLIATANQGSEATYESGFVIDKFPISRPNLTFSTLTVSNMSPEDSSIYLCSVSGNGYTFGSGTRLTVV.

This clonotype was recorded at least ten times. This rearrangement joins TRBV7-3 to TRBJ1-1; D call uncertain. Trimming shortened V by 1 base and J by 8 bases, and 11 bases separated the two germline ends. The CDR3 extends over 13 amino acids. CDR1 and CDR2 (germline): SGHTA, FQGTGA. The CDR3 is CASSLKREVEAFF. The DNA of the CDR3 is TGTGCCAGCAGCTTAAAAAGGGAAGTGGAAGCTTTCTTT. The full variable domain, in which reference TRBV7-3 and TRBJ1-1 provide the parts outside the CDR3, is GAGVSQTPSNKVTEKGKYVELRCDPISGHTALYWYRQSLGQGPEFLIYFQGTGAADDSGLPNDRFFAVRPEGSVSTLKIQRTERGDSAVYLCASSLKREVEAFFGQGTRLTVV.

This clonotype was found a few times. The chain has TRBV6-8 and TRBJ2-7; D is uncertain. In germline, CDR1 is MNHGY, CDR2 SAAAGT. The germline V and J ends were trimmed by 2 bases and 7 bases, with 21 bases remaining between them. This CDR3 is built from 16 residues. The CDR3 reads CASSYRRASSSGEQYF. The CDR3 DNA is TGTGCCAGCAGTTACCGCCGGGCTAGTTCTAGTGGAGAGCAGTACTTC.

The table lists this clonotype with many counts. This sequence joins TRBV19 and TRBJ2-7; D tentatively fits TRBD1 or TRBD2 (5 bases each). CDR3 size: 15 residues. Germline loops: CDR1 LNHDA, CDR2 SQIVND (reference sequence). Trimming cost V 2 bases and J 0 bases, with 11 bases left between them. CDR3 amino acids: CASSIRDGFSYEQYF. CDR3 in DNA: TGTGCCAGTAGTATAAGGGACGGATTCTCCTACGAGCAGTACTTC.

This clonotype is medium-sized by share. V is TRBV4-1 and J is TRBJ2-7; D could derive from TRBD1 or TRBD2 (5 bases each). This CDR3 region has 16 residues. Germline loops: CDR1 MGHRA, CDR2 YSYEKL. The V gene lost 1 base and the J gene lost 3 bases, with 16 bases spanning the gap. In DNA, the CDR3 is TGCGCCAGCAGCCAAGTTCAATGGGGGTCTCTCTACGAGCAGTACTTC. As protein: CASSQVQWGSLYEQYF.